This T cell receptor (beta chain) appears in the sequencing data of a study of cytomegalovirus exposure and HLA in healthy donors. On this clone: What it recognizes is unknown.

Regarding the study as a whole: An analysis done earlier found most TCR beta V segments productive about 87% or about 30% of the time. Many donors carried some public TCRs, although rarity characterized most TCR sequences.

The PCR made use of 60 Vbeta and 13 Jbeta primers. Only in-frame clones appear in the TCRdb table, and some are missing; sequencing was by immunoSEQ multiplex PCR. The sample carries 200,000 or so clones, more than 75% recorded once. This CDR3 has 13 residues. Per germline, CDR1 MDHEN and CDR2 SYDVKM. The V and J ends lost 8 bases and 0 bases respectively, with 8 bases between them. This chain connects TRBV28 to TRBJ2-1; TRBD2 might be the D (6 bases). This clonotype was obtained from a woman between 45 and 65 years old in good health and CMV-seropositive. The specimen was PBMCs. CDR3 protein: CASRDSSYNEQFF. In DNA, the CDR3 is TGTGCCAGCCGGGACTCCTCCTACAATGAGCAGTTCTTC.